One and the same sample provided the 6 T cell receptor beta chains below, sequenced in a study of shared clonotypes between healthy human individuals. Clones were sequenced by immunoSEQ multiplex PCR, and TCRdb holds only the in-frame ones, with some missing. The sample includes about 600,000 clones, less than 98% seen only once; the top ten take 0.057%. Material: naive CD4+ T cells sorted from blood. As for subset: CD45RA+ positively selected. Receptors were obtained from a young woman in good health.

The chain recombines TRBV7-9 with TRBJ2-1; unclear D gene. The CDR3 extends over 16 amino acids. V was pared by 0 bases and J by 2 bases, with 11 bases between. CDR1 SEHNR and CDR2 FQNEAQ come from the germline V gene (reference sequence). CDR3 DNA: TGTGCCAGCAGCTTAGCGAACCGCCCCCCCTACAATGAGCAGTTCTTC. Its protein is CASSLANRPPYNEQFF.

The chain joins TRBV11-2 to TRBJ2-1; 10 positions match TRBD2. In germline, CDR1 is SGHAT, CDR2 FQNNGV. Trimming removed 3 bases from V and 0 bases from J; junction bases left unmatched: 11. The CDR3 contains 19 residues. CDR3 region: CASSFSSGRVPSSYNEQFF. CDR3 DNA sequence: TGTGCCAGCAGCTTTTCGAGCGGGAGGGTACCCAGCTCCTACAATGAGCAGTTCTTC.

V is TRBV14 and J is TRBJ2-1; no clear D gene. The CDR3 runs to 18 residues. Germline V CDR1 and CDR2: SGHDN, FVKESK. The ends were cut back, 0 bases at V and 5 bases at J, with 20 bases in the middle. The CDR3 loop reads CASSQDDWASVSDNEQFF. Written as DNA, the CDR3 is TGTGCCAGCAGCCAAGATGATTGGGCGTCCGTTTCCGACAATGAGCAGTTCTTC.

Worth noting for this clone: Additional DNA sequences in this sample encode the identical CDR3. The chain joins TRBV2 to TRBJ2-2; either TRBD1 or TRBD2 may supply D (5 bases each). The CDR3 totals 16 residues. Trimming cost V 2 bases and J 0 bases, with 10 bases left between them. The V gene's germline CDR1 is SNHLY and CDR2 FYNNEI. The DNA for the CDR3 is TGTGCCAGCAGTGAATTGGGGACCGCGAACACCGGGGAGCTGTTTTTT. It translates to CASSELGTANTGELFF.

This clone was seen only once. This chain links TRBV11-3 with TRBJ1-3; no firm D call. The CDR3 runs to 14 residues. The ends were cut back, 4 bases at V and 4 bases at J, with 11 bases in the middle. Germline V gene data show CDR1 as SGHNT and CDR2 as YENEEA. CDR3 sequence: CASSSIGSGNTIYF. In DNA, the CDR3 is TGTGCCAGCAGCTCCATCGGCAGCGGAAACACCATATATTTT. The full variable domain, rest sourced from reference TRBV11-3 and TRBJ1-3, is EAGVVQSPRYKIIEKKQPVAFWCNPISGHNTLYWYLQNLGQGPELLIRYENEEAVDDSQLPKDRFSAERLKGVDSTLKIQPAELGDSAVYLCASSSIGSGNTIYFGEGSWLTVV.

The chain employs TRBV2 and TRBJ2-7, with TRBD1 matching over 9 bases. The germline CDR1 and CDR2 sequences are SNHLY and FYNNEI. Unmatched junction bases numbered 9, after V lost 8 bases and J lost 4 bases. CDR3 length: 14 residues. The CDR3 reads CASHSGTGWYEQYF. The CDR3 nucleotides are TGTGCCAGCCATTCCGGGACAGGGTGGTACGAGCAGTACTTC.